The entry below gives a single T cell receptor beta chain sequence along with its context. Trimming removed 0 bases at V and 4 bases at J, with 8 bases between. Germline V CDR1 and CDR2: MNHEY, SVGAGI. The CDR3 extends over 14 amino acids. When the RNA was reverse transcribed, random hexamers were used with an input of about 0.5 to 1 ug. MiXCR, run by TCRdb on the immunoSEQ multiplex PCR reads, gives a single entry per CDR3 protein. Of more than 150,000 distinct CDR3 sequences listed, 95% were seen once; the top ten hold under 0.15%. Sequencing of TCR beta covered CD8+ and CD4+ T cells obtained from blood. Treatment-naive patients with stable or active relapsing-remitting disease were the multiple sclerosis controls. The sample originates from a study of CD8 T cells in Susac syndrome.

Sequencing was done on a sample of CD8+ T cells from PBMCs. The TCR was taken from a human donor with multiple sclerosis. The J gene is TRBJ2-3, the V gene TRBV6-5; D call uncertain. As DNA, the CDR3 is TGTGCCAGCAGTTACTCAGGGTACCCAGATACGCAGTATTTT. Protein sequence: CASSYSGYPDTQYF.